Each of the 20 T cell receptor beta chains below was sequenced from the same sample in a study of blood T cell repertoires in COVID-19. The table came from immunoSEQ multiplex PCR; TCRdb's copy has only in-frame clones and leaves some out. This sample has some 200,000 clones, with 82% found just once. Sequenced material: peripheral blood. All receptors derive from a woman in her thirties or forties with acute or convalescent COVID-19.

The CDR3 spells CASSLGYGGELFF. The CDR3 DNA reads TGTGCCAGCAGCTTAGGTTACGGGGGGGAGCTGTTTTTT. The rearrangement uses TRBV7-2 and TRBJ2-2; D is ambiguous. V gave up 1 base and J gave up 8 bases, with 8 bases separating them. Germline V gene lookup returns CDR1 SGHTA and CDR2 FQGNSA. The CDR3 loop spans 13 amino acids.

This rearrangement joins TRBV7-2 to TRBJ2-5; no definite D call. The CDR3 covers 13 residues. Trimming removed 5 bases at V and 5 bases at J, with 12 bases between. The V gene's germline CDR1 is SGHTA and CDR2 FQGNSA. The chain's CDR3 is CASSNRVQETQYF. The CDR3 bases are TGTGCCAGCAGCAACAGAGTTCAGGAGACCCAGTACTTC. The whole variable domain, remainder taken from reference TRBV7-2 and TRBJ2-5, is GAGVSQSPSNKVTEKGKDVELRCDPISGHTALYWYRQSLGQGLEFLIYFQGNSAPDKSGLPSDRFSAERTGGSVSTLTIQRTQQEDSAVYLCASSNRVQETQYFGPGTRLLVL.

This rearrangement joins TRBV19 to TRBJ1-1; D unresolved. The CDR3 has 13 residues. V lost 5 bases and J 3 bases, leaving 10 bases between the germline ends. In germline, CDR1 is LNHDA, CDR2 SQIVND (reference sequence). For the CDR3, the DNA is TGTGCCAGTAGTTCCCACAGATACACTGAAGCTTTCTTT. This sequence encodes CASSSHRYTEAFF.

V and J are TRBV30 and TRBJ2-6, with 7 bases identical to TRBD2. J gave up 4 bases and V 6 bases, and 3 bases lay outside the gene matches. This CDR3 contains 13 residues. Germline CDR1 reads GTSNPN; CDR2 reads SVGIG (reference sequence). DNA of the CDR3: TGTGCCTGCAGCGGGGTAGGGGCCAACGTCCTGACTTTC. It codes for CACSGVGANVLTF.

Concerning this clone itself: This CDR3 is also generated by other DNA sequences in the sample. The rearrangement joins TRBV5-1 to TRBJ2-3; TRBD2 matches 8 bases. J lost 3 bases, V lost 4 bases, and 7 bases had no gene match. CDR3 length: 15 residues. Germline values: CDR1 SGHRS, CDR2 YFSETQ. Here the CDR3 DNA reads TGCGCCAGCAGCCTGCGGGGGGTAGGGACAGATACGCAGTATTTT. Its protein product is CASSLRGVGTDTQYF. The full variable domain, completed using reference TRBV5-1 and TRBJ2-3, is KAGVTQTPRYLIKTRGQQVTLSCSPISGHRSVSWYQQTPGQGLQFLFEYFSETQRNKGNFPGRFSGRQFSNSRSEMNVSTLELGDSALYLCASSLRGVGTDTQYFGPGTRLTVL.

The rearrangement links TRBV20-1 to TRBJ2-1; 9 bases map to TRBD2. This CDR3 region has 14 residues. V trimming: 3 bases; J trimming: 8 bases; junction bases outside the gene matches: 8. The germline V gene has CDR1 DFQATT and CDR2 SNEGSKA (reference sequence). The CDR3 reads CSASSGRRLDEQFF. DNA for the CDR3: TGCAGTGCTAGTAGCGGGAGACGCTTGGATGAGCAGTTCTTC.

V usage is TRBV5-1 and J usage is TRBJ2-7; D is perhaps TRBD1 (7 bases). V lost 0 bases and J 6 bases, leaving 13 bases between the germline ends. The CDR3 extends over 14 amino acids. Looked up from germline, CDR1 is SGHRS and CDR2 is YFSETQ. CDR3 loop: CASSLEDQGGEQYF. The DNA of the CDR3 is TGCGCCAGCAGCTTGGAGGACCAGGGGGGCGAGCAGTACTTC.

This chain connects TRBV7-2 to TRBJ2-3; the D gene is possibly TRBD2 (7 bases). The CDR3 is made up of 13 amino acids. V lost 4 bases, J lost 4 bases, and 9 bases lay in between. Germline V gene lookup returns CDR1 SGHTA and CDR2 FQGNSA. The CDR3 here is CASSYGGPDTQYF. CDR3 bases: TGTGCCAGCAGCTACGGGGGGCCAGATACGCAGTATTTT.

The chain joins TRBV5-4 to TRBJ2-6, with 12 bases identical to TRBD2. Trimming took 2 bases from V and 2 from J; bases not matched to a gene: 2. CDR1 SGHNT and CDR2 YYREEE come from the germline V gene (reference sequence). CDR3 length equals 17 residues. CDR3 sequence reads: CASSLLAGGAGANVLTF. DNA of the CDR3: TGTGCCAGCAGCTTACTAGCGGGAGGAGCTGGGGCCAACGTCCTGACTTTC.

The chain carries TRBV5-1 and TRBJ2-1, with 7 bases fitting TRBD2. V shed 1 base, J shed 5 bases, and the junction held 6 bases outside the gene matches. The CDR3 is 15 amino acids. The germline CDR1 and CDR2 sequences are SGHRS and YFSETQ. Written as DNA, the CDR3 is TGCGCCAGCAGCTTGCTAGCGGACTTGAACAATGAGCAGTTCTTC. Its translation is CASSLLADLNNEQFF.

The rearrangement links TRBV14 to TRBJ1-3; tentative D call: TRBD1 (5 bases). From germline, CDR1 is SGHDN and CDR2 FVKESK. V was shortened by 0 bases and J by 9 bases, with 9 bases between the two germline ends. The CDR3 runs to 13 residues. CDR3 amino acids: CASSQDRTTTIYF. The CDR3, as DNA: TGTGCCAGCAGCCAAGATAGGACAACCACCATATATTTT.

This chain uses TRBV29-1 with TRBJ2-5, with D maybe TRBD2 (5 bases). With 0 bases removed from V and 5 bases from J, the gap between germline ends came to 19 bases. CDR3 length: 16 amino acids. The germline V gene encodes CDR1 SQVTM and CDR2 ANQGSEA. CDR3 sequence (DNA): TGCAGCGTTGAAGAGGGCGCCGCTCCACGAGGGGAGACCCAGTACTTC. Protein product: CSVEEGAAPRGETQYF.

The chain is built from TRBV7-2 and TRBJ1-3, with D hard to call. Per germline, CDR1 SGHTA and CDR2 FQGNSA. The CDR3 sequence is 16 residues long. Trimming took off 5 bases at V and 0 bases at J, with 14 bases between the two ends. The CDR3 sequence: CASSPTVGTSGNTIYF. CDR3 in DNA: TGTGCCAGCAGCCCCACAGTTGGCACCTCTGGAAACACCATATATTTT.

This clone turned up a few times. The chain recombines TRBV5-1 with TRBJ2-7; 8 positions agree with TRBD1. CDR1 and CDR2 from the germline V gene are SGHRS and YFSETQ. The CDR3 totals 12 residues. V was pared by 4 bases and J by 6 bases, with 3 bases of the junction left unmatched. The CDR3 nucleotides read TGCGCCAGCAGCCAAGGACAGGGCGAGCAGTACTTC. Encoded protein: CASSQGQGEQYF.

The genes are TRBV2 and TRBJ1-1, with 10 bases identical to TRBD1. V trimming: 7 bases; J trimming: 11 bases; junction bases outside the gene matches: 10. Germline lookup yields CDR1 SNHLY and CDR2 FYNNEI. The CDR3 runs to 13 residues. Written as DNA, the CDR3 is TGTGCCAGCACGCCGGGACAGGGGTTGGGGGCTTTCTTT. Amino acid sequence: CASTPGQGLGAFF. The whole variable domain, remainder taken from reference TRBV2 and TRBJ1-1, is EPEVTQTPSHQVTQMGQEVILRCVPISNHLYFYWYRQILGQKVEFLVSFYNNEISEKSEIFDDQFSVERPDGSNFTLKIRSTKLEDSAMYFCASTPGQGLGAFFGQGTRLTVV.

A note on this clone: The same CDR3 arises from other DNA sequences in this sample as well. This chain joins TRBV3-1 (or the pseudogene TRBV3-2) and TRBJ2-7, with D possibly TRBD1 on 6 matching bases. The V end lost 4 bases, the J end lost 4 bases, and 17 bases lay between the germline ends. The CDR3 is made up of 15 amino acids. Germline CDR1 and CDR2: LGHDT and YNNKEL (reference sequence). The CDR3 DNA reads as TGTGCCAGCAGCCGAGGGGCAGGGGTAAGGTACGAGCAGTACTTC. Its protein product is CASSRGAGVRYEQYF.

The chain combines TRBV20-1 with TRBJ2-1, with 14 bases lining up with TRBD2. This CDR3 contains 15 residues. V gave up 3 bases and J gave up 9 bases; unmatched junction bases: 7. CDR1 DFQATT and CDR2 SNEGSKA come from the germline V gene (reference sequence). The CDR3 nucleotides are TGCAGTGCTAGTGGGTGGACTAGCGGGGGGTTTGAGCAGTTCTTC. Amino acids: CSASGWTSGGFEQFF.

The rearrangement links TRBV10-3 to TRBJ2-3; 7 nucleotides line up with TRBD1. This CDR3 spans 13 amino acids. Germline V CDR1 and CDR2: ENHRY, SYGVKD. The trim removed 7 bases at V and 5 bases at J, leaving 6 bases unmatched. CDR3 protein: CAIKIQGLDTQYF. The DNA of the CDR3 is TGTGCCATCAAGATACAGGGGTTAGATACGCAGTATTTT.

This clone appeared once. The chain uses TRBV11-2 and TRBJ2-1, with a possible D match to TRBD1 (6 bases). The CDR3 is made up of 15 amino acids. Trimming took 5 bases from V and 0 from J, leaving 11 bases between them. The germline V gene has CDR1 SGHAT and CDR2 FQNNGV. The CDR3 loop is CASSPTRGSYNEQFF. CDR3 DNA: TGTGCCAGCAGCCCCACCAGGGGCTCCTACAATGAGCAGTTCTTC.

V gene TRBV5-1 combines with J gene TRBJ2-7; TRBD1 aligns across 10 bases. V gave up 4 bases and J gave up 0 bases; unmatched junction bases: 7. CDR1 is SGHRS, CDR2 YFSETQ, per germline. This CDR3 contains 16 residues. CDR3 sequence: CASSARTGGSSYEQYF. CDR3 nucleotide sequence: TGCGCCAGCAGCGCCAGGACAGGGGGGAGCTCCTACGAGCAGTACTTC.